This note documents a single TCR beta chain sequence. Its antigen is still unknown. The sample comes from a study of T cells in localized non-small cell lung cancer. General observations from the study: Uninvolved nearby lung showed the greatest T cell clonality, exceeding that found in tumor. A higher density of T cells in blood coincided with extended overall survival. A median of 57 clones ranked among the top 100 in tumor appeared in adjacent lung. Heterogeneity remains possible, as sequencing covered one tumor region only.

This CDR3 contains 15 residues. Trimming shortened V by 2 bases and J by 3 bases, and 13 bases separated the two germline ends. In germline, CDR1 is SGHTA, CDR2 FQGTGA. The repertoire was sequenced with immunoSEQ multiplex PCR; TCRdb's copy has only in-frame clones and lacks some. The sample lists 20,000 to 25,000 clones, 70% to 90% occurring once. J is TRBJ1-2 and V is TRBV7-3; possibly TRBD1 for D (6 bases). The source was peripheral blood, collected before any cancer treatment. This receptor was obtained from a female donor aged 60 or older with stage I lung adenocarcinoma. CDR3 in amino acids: CASSLGGARDYGYTF. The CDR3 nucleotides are TGTGCCAGCAGCTTAGGGGGGGCCAGGGACTATGGCTACACCTTC. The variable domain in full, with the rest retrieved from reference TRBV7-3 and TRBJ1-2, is GAGVSQTPSNKVTEKGKYVELRCDPISGHTALYWYRQSLGQGPEFLIYFQGTGAADDSGLPNDRFFAVRPEGSVSTLKIQRTERGDSAVYLCASSLGGARDYGYTFGSGTRLTVV.